This TCR beta chain was retrieved from a study of T cell responses to AZD1222 COVID-19 vaccine. Profiling relied on immunoSEQ multiplex PCR, and the TCRdb table lists in-frame clones only, not all of them. The sample holds 72,000 or so clones; 87% are singletons and the top ten take 24%. Points from the study as a whole: None of the repertoires were sampled until the peak T cell response had passed. Of the AZD1222 recipients, only 5 or 6 were seropositive at baseline.

Regarding this clone: As yet, its antigen is unknown.

The source is an adult in good health. The sequencing used peripheral blood, collected on day 0 of AZD1222 vaccination.

CDR3 protein: CASSRQDFQFF. The CDR3 coding sequence is TGTGCCAGCAGCCGGCAGGACTTTCAGTTCTTC. The rearrangement uses TRBV7-9 and TRBJ2-1, with TRBD2 as a possible D gene (5 bases). Germline-derived CDR1 and CDR2 are SEHNR and FQNEAQ (reference sequence). The CDR3 runs 11 residues. The ends were cut back, 5 bases at V and 13 bases at J, with 12 bases in the middle.